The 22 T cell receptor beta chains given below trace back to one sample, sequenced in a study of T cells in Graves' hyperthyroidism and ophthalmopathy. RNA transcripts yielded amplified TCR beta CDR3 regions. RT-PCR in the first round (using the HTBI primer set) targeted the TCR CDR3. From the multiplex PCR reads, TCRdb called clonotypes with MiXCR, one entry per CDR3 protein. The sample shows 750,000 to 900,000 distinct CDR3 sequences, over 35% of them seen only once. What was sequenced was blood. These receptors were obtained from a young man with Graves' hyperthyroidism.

The CDR3 DNA follows: TGCGCCAGCAGTGAGTCCTCCTGGGGCCACGAGCAGTACTTC. It codes for CASSESSWGHEQYF. The rearrangement links TRBV10-2 to TRBJ2-7; D may be TRBD1 (5 bases). CDR3 length: 14 residues. Trimming shortened V by 0 bases and J by 5 bases, and 11 bases separated the two germline ends. CDR1 WSHSY and CDR2 SAAADI come from the germline V gene.

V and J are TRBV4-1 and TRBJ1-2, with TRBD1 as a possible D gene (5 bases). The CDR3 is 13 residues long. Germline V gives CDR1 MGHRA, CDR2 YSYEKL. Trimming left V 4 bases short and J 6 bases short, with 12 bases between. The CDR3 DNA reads TGCGCCAGCAGCCTAAACCAGGGAAATGGCTACACCTTC. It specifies CASSLNQGNGYTF.

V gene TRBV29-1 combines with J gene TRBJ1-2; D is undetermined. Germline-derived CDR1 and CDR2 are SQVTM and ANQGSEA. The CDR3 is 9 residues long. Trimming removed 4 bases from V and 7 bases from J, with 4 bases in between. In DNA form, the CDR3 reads TGCAGCGTTGTAGGTGGCTACACCTTC. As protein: CSVVGGYTF.

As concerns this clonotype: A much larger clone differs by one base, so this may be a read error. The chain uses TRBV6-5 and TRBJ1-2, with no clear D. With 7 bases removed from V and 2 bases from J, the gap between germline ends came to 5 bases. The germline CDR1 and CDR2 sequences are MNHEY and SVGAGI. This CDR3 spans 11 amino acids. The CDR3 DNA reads TGTGCCAGCAACGGAAACTATGGCTACACCTTC. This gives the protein CASNGNYGYTF.

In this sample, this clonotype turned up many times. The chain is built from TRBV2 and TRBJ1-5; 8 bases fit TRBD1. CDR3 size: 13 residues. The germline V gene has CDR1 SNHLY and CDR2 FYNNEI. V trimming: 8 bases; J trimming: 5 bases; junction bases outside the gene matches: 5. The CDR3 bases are TGTGCCAGCGGACAGGGTCGGGATCAGCCCCAGCATTTT. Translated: CASGQGRDQPQHF.

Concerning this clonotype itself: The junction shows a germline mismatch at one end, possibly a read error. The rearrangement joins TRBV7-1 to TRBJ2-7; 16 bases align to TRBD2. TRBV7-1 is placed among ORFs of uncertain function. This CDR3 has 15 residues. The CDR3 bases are TGTGCCAGCAGCTCCGGGACTAGCGGGGGGGAGGGGGAGTTCTTC. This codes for CASSSGTSGGEGEFF.

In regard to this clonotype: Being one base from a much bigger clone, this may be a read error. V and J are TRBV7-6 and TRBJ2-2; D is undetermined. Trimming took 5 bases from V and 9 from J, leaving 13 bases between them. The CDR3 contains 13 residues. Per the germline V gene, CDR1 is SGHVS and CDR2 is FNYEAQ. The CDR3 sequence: CASSESGHWELFF. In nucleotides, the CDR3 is TGTGCCAGCAGCGAGTCGGGTCATTGGGAGCTGTTTTTT.

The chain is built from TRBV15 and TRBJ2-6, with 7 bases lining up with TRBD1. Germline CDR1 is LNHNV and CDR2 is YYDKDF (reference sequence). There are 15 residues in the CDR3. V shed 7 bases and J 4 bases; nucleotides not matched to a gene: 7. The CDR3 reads CATTKGASGANVLTF. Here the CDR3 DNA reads TGTGCCACCACCAAGGGGGCCTCCGGGGCCAACGTCCTGACTTTC.

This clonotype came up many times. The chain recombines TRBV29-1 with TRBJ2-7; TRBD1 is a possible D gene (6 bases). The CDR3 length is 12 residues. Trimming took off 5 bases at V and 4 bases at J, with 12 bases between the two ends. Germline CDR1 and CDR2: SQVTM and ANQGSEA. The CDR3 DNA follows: TGCAGCGTTTCCAGGGGAGAGTACGAGCAGTACTTC. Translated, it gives CSVSRGEYEQYF.

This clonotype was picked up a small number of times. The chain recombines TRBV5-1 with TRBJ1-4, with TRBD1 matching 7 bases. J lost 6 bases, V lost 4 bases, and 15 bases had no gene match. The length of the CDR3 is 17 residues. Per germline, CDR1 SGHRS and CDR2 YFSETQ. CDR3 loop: CASSPRPHRGGDEKLFF. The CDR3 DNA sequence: TGCGCCAGCAGCCCACGTCCTCACAGGGGAGGAGATGAAAAACTGTTTTTT.

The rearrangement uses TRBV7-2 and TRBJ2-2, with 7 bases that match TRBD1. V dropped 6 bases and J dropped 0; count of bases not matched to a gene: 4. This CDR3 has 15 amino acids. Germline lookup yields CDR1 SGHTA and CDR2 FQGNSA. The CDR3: CASRPGTANTGELFF. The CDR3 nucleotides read TGTGCCAGCAGACCCGGGACAGCGAACACCGGGGAGCTGTTTTTT.

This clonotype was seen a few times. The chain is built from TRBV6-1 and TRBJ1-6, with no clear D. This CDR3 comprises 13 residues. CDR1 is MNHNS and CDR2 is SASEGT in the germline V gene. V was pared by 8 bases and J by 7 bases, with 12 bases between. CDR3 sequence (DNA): TGTGCCAGCGGGCAGCAGGCCAATTCACCCCTCCACTTT. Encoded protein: CASGQQANSPLHF.

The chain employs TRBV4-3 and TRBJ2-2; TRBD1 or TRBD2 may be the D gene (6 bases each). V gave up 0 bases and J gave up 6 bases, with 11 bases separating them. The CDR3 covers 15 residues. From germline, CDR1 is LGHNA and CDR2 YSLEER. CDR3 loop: CASSQERGTPGELFF. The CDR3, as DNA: TGCGCCAGCAGCCAAGAAAGGGGGACTCCCGGGGAGCTGTTTTTT.

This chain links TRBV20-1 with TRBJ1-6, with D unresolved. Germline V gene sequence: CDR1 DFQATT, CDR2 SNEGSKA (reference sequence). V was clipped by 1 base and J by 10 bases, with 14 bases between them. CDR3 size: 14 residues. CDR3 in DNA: TGCAGTGCTAGAGCCAAGGGTGGGCCATCACCCCTCCACTTT. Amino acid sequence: CSARAKGGPSPLHF.

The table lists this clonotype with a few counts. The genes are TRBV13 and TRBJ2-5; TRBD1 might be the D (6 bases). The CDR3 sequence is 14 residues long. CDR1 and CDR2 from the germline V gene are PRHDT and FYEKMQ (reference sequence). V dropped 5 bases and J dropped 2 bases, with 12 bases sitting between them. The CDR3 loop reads CASSQLGQQETQYF. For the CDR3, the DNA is TGTGCCAGCAGCCAATTAGGACAGCAAGAGACCCAGTACTTC.

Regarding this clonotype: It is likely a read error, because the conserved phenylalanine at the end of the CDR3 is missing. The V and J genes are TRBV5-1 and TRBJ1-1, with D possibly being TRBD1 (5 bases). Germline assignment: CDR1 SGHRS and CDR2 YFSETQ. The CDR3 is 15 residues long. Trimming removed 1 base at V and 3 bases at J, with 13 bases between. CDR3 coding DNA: TGCGCCAGCAGCTTGTGGGGGGGTATGGACACTGAAGCTTTCGTT. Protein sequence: CASSLWGGMDTEAFV.

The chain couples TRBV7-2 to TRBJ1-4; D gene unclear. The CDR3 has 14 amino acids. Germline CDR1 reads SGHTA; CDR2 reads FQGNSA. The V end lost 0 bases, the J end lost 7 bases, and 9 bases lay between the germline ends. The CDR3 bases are TGTGCCAGCAGCTTAGCAGCTGGGAGTGAAAAACTGTTTTTT. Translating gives CASSLAAGSEKLFF.

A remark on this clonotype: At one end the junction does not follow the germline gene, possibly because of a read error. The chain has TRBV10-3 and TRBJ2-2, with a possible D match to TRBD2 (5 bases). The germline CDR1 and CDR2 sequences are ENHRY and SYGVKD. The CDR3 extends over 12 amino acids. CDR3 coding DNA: TGTGCCATCAGTGACTGGGCCGGGGAGCTGCTTTTT. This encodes CAISDWAGELLF.

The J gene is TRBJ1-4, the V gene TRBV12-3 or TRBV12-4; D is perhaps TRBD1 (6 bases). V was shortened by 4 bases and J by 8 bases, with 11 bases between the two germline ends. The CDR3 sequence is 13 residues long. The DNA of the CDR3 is TGTGCCAGCAGTTCGGACAGTTACGAAAAACTGTTTTTT. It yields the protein CASSSDSYEKLFF.

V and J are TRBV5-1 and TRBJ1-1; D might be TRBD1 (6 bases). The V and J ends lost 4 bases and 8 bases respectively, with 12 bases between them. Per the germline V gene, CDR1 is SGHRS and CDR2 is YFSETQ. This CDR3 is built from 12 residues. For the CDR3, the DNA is TGCGCCAGCAGCCAGTCCGGGGGCGAAGCTTTCTTT. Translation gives CASSQSGGEAFF.

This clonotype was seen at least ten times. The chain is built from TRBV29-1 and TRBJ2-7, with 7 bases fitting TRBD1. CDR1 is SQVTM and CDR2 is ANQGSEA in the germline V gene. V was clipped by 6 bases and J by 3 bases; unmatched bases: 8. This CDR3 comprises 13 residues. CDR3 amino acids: CSVNPTGRYEQYF. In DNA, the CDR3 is TGCAGCGTCAACCCGACAGGGCGCTACGAGCAGTACTTC.

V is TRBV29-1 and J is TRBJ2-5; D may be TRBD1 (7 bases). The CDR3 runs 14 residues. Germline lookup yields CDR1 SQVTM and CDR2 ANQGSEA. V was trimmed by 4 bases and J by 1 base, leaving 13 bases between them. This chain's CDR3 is CSVGEQGGQETQYF. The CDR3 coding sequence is TGCAGCGTTGGGGAGCAGGGGGGCCAAGAGACCCAGTACTTC.